This TCR beta chain was retrieved from a study of T cells after yellow fever vaccination. Study outcomes and limitations: Compared with primary, the secondary response was weaker and peaked at day 5, not 15.

It was through 5'RACE template switching that TCR cDNA was made, with a universal primer site and UMIs added. TCRdb independently ran MiXCR on the 5' RACE reads; one entry per CDR3 protein. The sample shows about 350,000 distinct CDR3 sequences, around 8.1% of them seen only once. For this clonotype: Its antigen remains unidentified.

Germline lookup yields CDR1 SGHNT and CDR2 YYREEE (reference sequence). The V end was cut by 4 bases, the J end by 0 bases, with 13 bases between. The CDR3 runs 15 residues. The sample here was PBMCs, taken 45 days after the first yellow fever vaccination. This TCR derives from a man aged 18 to 29 who received the YFV17D yellow fever vaccine. The chain recombines TRBV5-4 with TRBJ1-1; D is unclear. The CDR3 DNA is TGTGCCAGCAGCGGAAGGACCGACATGAACACTGAAGCTTTCTTT. It encodes CASSGRTDMNTEAFF.